These 13 T cell receptor beta chains originate from one sample sequenced in a study of siplizumab effects on memory and regulatory T cells. Libraries were prepared by immunoSEQ multiplex PCR; TCRdb keeps only in-frame clonotypes and omits some of them. The sample contains some 65,000 clones, around nine tenths of which appear only once. The specimen was Tregs sorted from blood. The source of these receptors is a human donor in good health.

The V call is TRBV5-4, the J call TRBJ2-6; a possible D gene is TRBD1 (5 bases). The CDR3 is made up of 19 amino acids. CDR1 and CDR2 from the germline V gene are SGHNT and YYREEE (reference sequence). V lost 2 bases, J lost 2 bases, and 20 bases lay in between. DNA for the CDR3: TGTGCCAGCAGCTTATTAGATTTGGGGATGACAGCTGGGGCCAACGTCCTGACTTTC. Translating it yields CASSLLDLGMTAGANVLTF.

The chain is built from TRBV28 and TRBJ1-5; D possibly corresponds to TRBD1 (6 bases). V shed 8 bases and J shed 1 base, with 15 bases lying between them. This CDR3 is 15 amino acids long. From germline, CDR1 is MDHEN and CDR2 SYDVKM. Here the CDR3 reads CASRKGGRSNQPQHF. CDR3 in DNA: TGTGCCAGCCGCAAGGGGGGGAGAAGCAATCAGCCCCAGCATTTT.

The rearrangement joins TRBV5-4 to TRBJ2-3; D uncertain. V was shortened by 0 bases and J by 4 bases, with 6 bases between the two germline ends. The V gene's germline CDR1 is SGHNT and CDR2 YYREEE (reference sequence). The CDR3 runs 13 residues. CDR3 in DNA: TGTGCCAGCAGCTTGGTGCGAGCAGATACGCAGTATTTT. Its translation: CASSLVRADTQYF.

The chain carries TRBV28 and TRBJ1-5, with D perhaps matching TRBD1 (6 bases). The CDR3 has 13 amino acids. V lost 10 bases and J lost 0, with 10 bases in between. Per the germline V gene, CDR1 is MDHEN and CDR2 is SYDVKM. The CDR3 loop reads CATTGYSNQPQHF. In DNA, the CDR3 is TGTGCCACCACAGGGTATAGCAATCAGCCCCAGCATTTT.

Regarding this clone: The CDR3 end shows no conserved phenylalanine or tryptophan, and so a read error is likely. No DNA is shown, since the ends of the CDR3 on it are uncertain; the CDR3 is the one TCRdb lists. This chain links TRBV10-1 with TRBJ1-1. Per germline, CDR1 WNHNN and CDR2 SYGVQD (reference sequence). Both ends counted, the CDR3 spans 12 residues. The CDR3 is CASSESATARGS.

The chain has TRBV7-3 and TRBJ2-1; no definite D call. Trimming removed 2 bases at V and 2 bases at J, with 13 bases between. Germline lookup yields CDR1 SGHTA and CDR2 FQGTGA. CDR3 length equals 16 residues. The CDR3 region is CASSLQSSRPYNEQFF. CDR3 DNA: TGTGCCAGCAGCTTACAGTCCTCGCGTCCCTACAATGAGCAGTTCTTC.

This clone has just a few counts. This chain joins TRBV30 and TRBJ1-4; D call uncertain. The CDR3 totals 12 residues. Trimming removed 0 bases at V and 8 bases at J, with 7 bases between. Germline CDR1 and CDR2: GTSNPN and SVGIG (reference sequence). CDR3 in DNA: TGTGCCTGGAGTGTACTGGGAGAAAAACTGTTTTTT. It codes for CAWSVLGEKLFF.

The V gene is TRBV5-1, the J gene TRBJ2-1; 9 bases are a match to TRBD1. This CDR3 comprises 18 residues. From germline, CDR1 is SGHRS and CDR2 YFSETQ. The V segment lost 0 bases and the J segment 0 bases; nucleotides outside the gene matches: 7. CDR3 in amino acids: CASSLGDRVSSSYNEQFF. CDR3 sequence (DNA): TGCGCCAGCAGCTTGGGGGACAGGGTATCAAGCTCCTACAATGAGCAGTTCTTC.

J is TRBJ2-2 and V is TRBV28, with D maybe TRBD2 (6 bases). Per germline, CDR1 MDHEN and CDR2 SYDVKM. Trimming removed 5 bases at V and 4 bases at J, with 11 bases between. This CDR3 comprises 14 residues. CDR3 sequence (DNA): TGTGCCAGCAGTGCGCCGGGACTCACCGGGGAGCTGTTTTTT. Translating it yields CASSAPGLTGELFF.

The gene calls are TRBV5-1 and TRBJ1-1, with D maybe TRBD1 (5 bases). Germline V gene data show CDR1 as SGHRS and CDR2 as YFSETQ. This CDR3 spans 16 amino acids. Trimming took 0 bases from V and 4 from J, leaving 16 bases between them. In nucleotides, the CDR3 is TGCGCCAGCAGCTTGGTACCCCCAACTAGGGGCACTGAAGCTTTCTTT. It translates to CASSLVPPTRGTEAFF.

The rearrangement joins TRBV27 to TRBJ2-2; either TRBD1 or TRBD2 may fit D (5 bases each). The ends were cut back, 6 bases at V and 3 bases at J, with 17 bases in the middle. CDR1 is MNHEY, CDR2 SMNVEV, per germline (reference sequence). CDR3 length: 16 amino acids. The CDR3 sequence: CASSSYGTADTGELFF. In DNA, the CDR3 is TGTGCCAGCAGCTCGTACGGGACGGCCGACACCGGGGAGCTGTTTTTT.

The rearrangement links TRBV4-1 to TRBJ2-5, with 12 bases aligning to TRBD2. The CDR3 loop spans 15 amino acids. The germline CDR1 and CDR2 sequences are MGHRA and YSYEKL. Trimming took 4 bases from V and 5 from J; bases not matched to a gene: 5. CDR3 nucleotide sequence: TGCGCCAGCAGCCTCGCTAGCGGGAGGGGGGAGACCCAGTACTTC. Its translation is CASSLASGRGETQYF.

As regards this clone: The sample contains more than one DNA sequence encoding this CDR3. The genes are TRBV27 and TRBJ2-3, with 12 bases that match TRBD2. The CDR3 sequence is 16 residues long. Trimming at V came to 4 bases and at J to 3 bases, leaving 5 bases not matched to a gene. Germline values: CDR1 MNHEY, CDR2 SMNVEV (reference sequence). CDR3 amino acids: CASSSRLAGGTDTQYF. CDR3 DNA: TGTGCCAGCAGTTCCCGCCTAGCGGGAGGGACAGATACGCAGTATTTT.